This TCR beta chain was identified in a study of T cells in tuberculosis. Study in general: A South African cohort included IGRA-negative adolescents, latently infected IGRA-positive adolescents and adults with active tuberculosis.

Sequencing used immunoSEQ multiplex PCR; TCRdb keeps in-frame clones, though not all of them. This table holds tens of thousands of clones, around 95% found once. CDR1 is SGHAT, CDR2 FQNNGV, per germline. Losses at the gene ends were 5 bases for V and 5 bases for J; bases not matched to a gene: 13. The length of the CDR3 is 16 residues. The chain combines TRBV11-2 with TRBJ1-2; 8 nucleotides align to TRBD1. This TCR came from a donor between 5 and 29 years old with latent tuberculosis or without tuberculosis infection. Material: PBMCs. The CDR3 nucleotides read TGTGCCAGCAGCGAAATCAGGGGGCGTGAGGCGTATGGCTACACCTTC. This encodes CASSEIRGREAYGYTF.